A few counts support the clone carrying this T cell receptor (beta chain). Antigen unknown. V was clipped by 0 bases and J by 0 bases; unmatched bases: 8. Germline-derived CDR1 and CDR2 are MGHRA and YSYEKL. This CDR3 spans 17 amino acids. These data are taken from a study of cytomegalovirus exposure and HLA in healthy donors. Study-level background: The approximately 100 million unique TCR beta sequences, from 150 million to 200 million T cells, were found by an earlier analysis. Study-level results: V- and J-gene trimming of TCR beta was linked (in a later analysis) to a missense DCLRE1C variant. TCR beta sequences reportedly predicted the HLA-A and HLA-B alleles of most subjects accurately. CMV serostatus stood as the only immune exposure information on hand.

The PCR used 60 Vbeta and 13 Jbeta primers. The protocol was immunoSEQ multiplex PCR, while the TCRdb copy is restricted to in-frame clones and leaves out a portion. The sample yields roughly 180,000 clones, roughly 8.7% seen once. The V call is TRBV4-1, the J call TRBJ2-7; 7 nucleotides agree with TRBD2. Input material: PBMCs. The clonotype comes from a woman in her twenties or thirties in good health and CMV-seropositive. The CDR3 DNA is TGCGCCAGCAGCCAAGATGGGGCTAGCGGCCTCTCCTACGAGCAGTACTTC. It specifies CASSQDGASGLSYEQYF.